This passage covers 20 T cell receptor beta chains from one sample sequenced in a study of identical twins (dated by TCRdb to about 2016). Receptors were amplified or captured by 5' RACE. These reads were obtained on an Illumina HiSeq 2000. In TCRdb, the public reads were trimmed at Q25 with fastp and aligned with MiXCR, with productive beta chains retained. Each CDR3 protein appears once, grouped with its most common genes and DNA. Present in this sample are some 500,000 distinct CDR3 sequences, 22% of which were seen just once. Jointly, the top ten make up about 0.99% of the sample. In addition, the sample was reused for a study of T cells expressing NK-cell markers.

The sample taken for sequencing was CD4+ T cells sorted from blood. Source of these receptors: a woman between 18 and 29 years old in good health.

This clonotype has only a few counts. The chain has TRBV7-2 and TRBJ1-1; 7 nucleotides align to TRBD1. V lost 5 bases and J lost 8; bases outside the gene matches: 14. Germline loops: CDR1 SGHTA, CDR2 FQGNSA. The CDR3 is made up of 15 amino acids. The CDR3 DNA sequence: TGTGCCAGCAGCCCCCCGGGCAGGGGGATTCCCGAAGCTTTCTTT. It encodes CASSPPGRGIPEAFF.

This clonotype occurred a few times. The V and J genes are TRBV2 and TRBJ2-7; D may correspond to TRBD1 or TRBD2 (5 bases each). This CDR3 is built from 13 residues. V was trimmed by 6 bases and J by 3 bases, leaving 12 bases between them. CDR1 SNHLY and CDR2 FYNNEI come from the germline V gene. The CDR3 protein is CASSSTGLYEQYF. The CDR3 nucleotides are TGTGCCAGCAGCTCTACGGGGCTCTACGAGCAGTACTTC.

The J gene is TRBJ2-4, the V gene TRBV7-6, with D unclear. This CDR3 is 17 amino acids long. Trimming removed 1 base at V and 4 bases at J, with 17 bases between. Germline V gene lookup returns CDR1 SGHVS and CDR2 FNYEAQ. CDR3 sequence (DNA): TGTGCCAGCAGCTTAGGAGTTCGCGGACCAAAGAAAAACATTCAGTACTTC. Its translation is CASSLGVRGPKKNIQYF.

V usage is TRBV11-3 and J usage is TRBJ2-7; TRBD1 agrees at 9 bases. V lost 4 bases and J lost 6; bases outside the gene matches: 7. CDR3 length: 14 amino acids. Germline CDR1 and CDR2: SGHNT and YENEEA. In DNA, the CDR3 is TGTGCCAGCAGCTCACAGACAGGGGGATCCGAGCAGTACTTC. Amino acids: CASSSQTGGSEQYF.

The V gene is TRBV5-8, the J gene TRBJ1-5; 9 bases map to TRBD1. V was pared by 4 bases and J by 6 bases, with 8 bases of the junction left unmatched. CDR1 and CDR2 from the germline V gene are SGHTS and YDEGEE. The length of the CDR3 is 15 residues. The CDR3 region is CASSDWGQGLQPQHF. DNA for the CDR3: TGTGCCAGCAGCGACTGGGGACAGGGACTTCAGCCCCAGCATTTT. Full variable domain (remainder filled in from reference TRBV5-8 and TRBJ1-5): EAGVTQSPTHLIKTRGQQATLRCSPISGHTSVYWYQQALGLGLQFLLWYDEGEERNRGNFPPRFSGRQFPNYSSELNVNALELEDSALYLCASSDWGQGLQPQHFGDGTRLSIL.

This clonotype was seen only once. J is TRBJ2-2 and V is TRBV7-9; D unclear. CDR1 SEHNR and CDR2 FQNEAQ come from the germline V gene (reference sequence). V gave up 7 bases and J gave up 0 bases, with 6 bases separating them. This CDR3 region has 13 residues. This CDR3 is CASMGTNTGELFF. The CDR3 DNA reads as TGTGCCAGCATGGGGACGAACACCGGGGAGCTGTTTTTT.

In its sample, this clonotype was seen a few times. The V and J genes are TRBV9 and TRBJ1-2, with 8 bases matching TRBD1. The V and J ends lost 0 bases and 7 bases, in that order; junction bases with no gene match: 8. CDR1 and CDR2 from the germline V gene are SGDLS and YYNGEE. The CDR3 runs to 15 residues. CDR3 sequence: CASSVDDRGRSGYTF. Here the CDR3 DNA reads TGTGCCAGCAGCGTAGACGACAGGGGCAGGAGTGGCTACACCTTC.

This clonotype occurred a few times. V gene TRBV20-1 combines with J gene TRBJ2-7; 10 positions match TRBD2. CDR1 is DFQATT, CDR2 SNEGSKA, per germline (reference sequence). Trimming took 3 bases from V and 7 from J; bases not matched to a gene: 6. CDR3 length: 13 amino acids. Written as DNA, the CDR3 is TGCAGTGCTAGCCTAGCGGGAGTTGGGGAGCAGTACTTC. Residues: CSASLAGVGEQYF.

This clonotype has only a few counts. J is TRBJ1-1 and V is TRBV20-1, with 8 positions matching TRBD1. The V gene's germline CDR1 is DFQATT and CDR2 SNEGSKA (reference sequence). V shed 4 bases and J 7 bases; nucleotides not matched to a gene: 5. The CDR3 spans 12 residues. The CDR3 here is CSATVDRGEAFF. The CDR3, as DNA: TGCAGTGCTACCGTCGACAGGGGTGAAGCTTTCTTT.

The V and J genes are TRBV7-9 and TRBJ2-5; D is uncertain. CDR1 is SEHNR and CDR2 is FQNEAQ in the germline V gene (reference sequence). This CDR3 region has 14 residues. Trimming removed 2 bases at V and 5 bases at J, with 12 bases between. CDR3 coding DNA: TGTGCCAGCAGCTTATGGCGCCGTCGGGAGACCCAGTACTTC. Its protein product is CASSLWRRRETQYF.

J is TRBJ2-2 and V is TRBV20-1, with D tentatively TRBD2 (5 bases). Looked up from germline, CDR1 is DFQATT and CDR2 is SNEGSKA (reference sequence). V shed 4 bases and J shed 0 bases, with 9 bases lying between them. The CDR3 is 14 amino acids. The CDR3 coding sequence is TGCAGTGCTATTAGCGAGCCGAACACCGGGGAGCTGTTTTTT. It codes for CSAISEPNTGELFF.

The chain couples TRBV6-2 or TRBV6-3 to TRBJ2-7; D call uncertain. Germline assignment: CDR1 MNHEY and CDR2 SVGEGT. CDR3 size: 14 residues. Trimming removed 6 bases from V and 3 bases from J, with 15 bases in between. CDR3 in DNA: TGTGCCAGCAGCCCCTACGTTGTCGGCTACGAGCAGTACTTC. This encodes CASSPYVVGYEQYF.

This chain links TRBV6-5 with TRBJ2-7; D is possibly TRBD1 (5 bases). The CDR3 is 15 amino acids. Germline V gene lookup returns CDR1 MNHEY and CDR2 SVGAGI. V was shortened by 2 bases and J by 3 bases, with 14 bases between the two germline ends. CDR3 sequence: CASSYDRSDSYEQYF. The DNA for the CDR3 is TGTGCCAGCAGTTACGATCGGAGTGACAGCTACGAGCAGTACTTC.

This clonotype was observed a few times. This sequence joins TRBV12-3 or TRBV12-4 and TRBJ1-1; the match to TRBD1 covers 10 bases. The CDR3 totals 15 residues. The V segment lost 4 bases and the J segment 4 bases; nucleotides outside the gene matches: 6. Here the CDR3 DNA reads TGTGCCAGCAGTTCTACCGGGACAGGGGCCACTGAAGCTTTCTTT. Protein: CASSSTGTGATEAFF.

This clonotype was counted at least ten times. A read error may produce the germline difference seen at one junction end. This chain uses TRBV7-2 with TRBJ1-1; D is ambiguous. The germline gives CDR1 SGHTA, CDR2 FQGNSA. The CDR3 contains 14 residues. The CDR3 loop reads CASSLGPSNTEAFF. CDR3 coding DNA: TGTGCCAGCAGTTTAGGACCATCGAACACTGAAGCTTTCTTT.

The chain combines TRBV6-5 with TRBJ2-7; D assignment may be TRBD1 or TRBD2 (5 bases each). Germline V gene data show CDR1 as MNHEY and CDR2 as SVGAGI. The CDR3 is made up of 15 amino acids. V shed 0 bases and J shed 2 bases, with 11 bases lying between them. The CDR3 coding sequence is TGTGCCAGCAGTTACTCAGGGGACCTGGCCTACGAGCAGTACTTC. It translates to CASSYSGDLAYEQYF.

V gene TRBV7-2 combines with J gene TRBJ2-3, with D perhaps TRBD1 or TRBD2 (5 bases each). Trimming took 8 bases from V and 1 from J, leaving 22 bases between them. The CDR3 has 17 residues. Per germline, CDR1 SGHTA and CDR2 FQGNSA. CDR3 sequence (DNA): TGTGCCAGCCGCGGCCACAGGTTCGGGGAAGGCACAGATACGCAGTATTTT. Its protein is CASRGHRFGEGTDTQYF.

This chain uses TRBV10-3 with TRBJ2-2; 7 bases are shared with TRBD2. Germline values: CDR1 ENHRY, CDR2 SYGVKD. With 6 bases clipped from V and 1 base from J, the junction kept 5 bases outside the gene matches. The CDR3 is made up of 15 amino acids. CDR3 residues: CAISKSGKNTGELFF. CDR3 nucleotides: TGTGCCATCAGCAAAAGCGGGAAGAACACCGGGGAGCTGTTTTTT.

The chain recombines TRBV6-1 with TRBJ1-3, with TRBD1 as a possible D gene (5 bases). The CDR3 runs to 17 residues. V gave up 0 bases and J gave up 7 bases, with 19 bases separating them. The germline V gene has CDR1 MNHNS and CDR2 SASEGT. In nucleotides, the CDR3 is TGTGCCAGCAGTGAAGCACCGGGACCAGGTTTCCGGAACACCATATATTTT. Encoded protein: CASSEAPGPGFRNTIYF.

This chain connects TRBV6-5 to TRBJ1-1; the D is unclear. V lost 2 bases, J lost 4 bases, and 14 bases lay in between. The CDR3 extends over 15 amino acids. Germline loops: CDR1 MNHEY, CDR2 SVGAGI. The CDR3, as DNA: TGTGCCAGCAGTTACCTTGGCCAGGCGAGCACTGAAGCTTTCTTT. It codes for CASSYLGQASTEAFF.